Listed here are 15 T cell receptor beta chains from one sample, sequenced in a study of metastatic and nonmetastatic thyroid tumors. There were no patients who had received any treatment before thyroid surgery. TCRdb re-called the PCR reads with MiXCR. Of about 40,000 clones in the sample, approximately 10% are singletons; the top ten hold under 25%. The sample taken for sequencing was blood. The receptors stem from a female donor with papillary thyroid cancer or a benign thyroid nodule (not recorded which). Some clones in this sample may be carry-over from other donors' samples.

This clone appeared many times. V and J are TRBV19 and TRBJ2-7; a weak D match, TRBD1 (6 bases). The CDR3 is made up of 15 amino acids. Between the trimmed V and J ends, which lost 5 bases and 0 bases, there was a span of 14 bases. Germline lookup yields CDR1 LNHDA and CDR2 SQIVND (reference sequence). The CDR3 DNA reads TGTGCCAGTAGTGCAGGGGTTTCTGCCTCCTACGAGCAGTACTTC. It codes for CASSAGVSASYEQYF.

This clone was seen at least ten times. This sequence joins TRBV6-1 and TRBJ1-3; TRBD1 matches 12 bases. CDR3 length: 16 residues. Germline CDR1 and CDR2: MNHNS and SASEGT. Losses at the gene ends were 6 bases for V and 2 bases for J; bases not matched to a gene: 5. CDR3 sequence: CASSRDRGLTGNTIYF. Here the CDR3 DNA reads TGTGCCAGCAGCCGGGACAGGGGGCTTACTGGAAACACCATATATTTT.

Ten or more counts support this clone. This rearrangement joins TRBV4-3 to TRBJ2-5; maybe TRBD1 (6 bases). Germline lookup yields CDR1 LGHNA and CDR2 YSLEER. This CDR3 is built from 15 residues. The germline V and J ends were trimmed by 1 base and 1 base, with 10 bases remaining between them. The DNA of the CDR3 is TGCGCCAGCAGCCAAGCTAGAGGGGGCCAAGAGACCCAGTACTTC. It specifies CASSQARGGQETQYF.

This clone was counted many times. This rearrangement joins TRBV5-1 to TRBJ1-2, with 8 bases that match TRBD1. Trimming removed 4 bases from V and 4 bases from J; junction bases left unmatched: 6. The V gene's germline CDR1 is SGHRS and CDR2 YFSETQ. The CDR3 runs to 14 residues. The DNA for the CDR3 is TGCGCCAGCAGCGGGGGGACAGGAAGCTATGGCTACACCTTC. This encodes CASSGGTGSYGYTF.

At least ten counts were recorded for this clone. At one boundary the junction diverges from the germline segment, which might be a read error. DNA for the CDR3: TGTGCCAGCAGCTTAGGGGCGGGACTAGCGGGAGGTCTCATCTTC. Protein product: CASSLGAGLAGGLIF. The genes are TRBV7-2 and TRBJ2-7; TRBD2 aligns across 15 bases. Germline V gene lookup returns CDR1 SGHTA and CDR2 FQGNSA. CDR3 length: 15 residues.

This clone was picked up many times. The chain recombines TRBV7-6 with TRBJ2-2; 11 bases are a match to TRBD2. The CDR3 has 16 residues. Unmatched junction bases numbered 3, after V lost 5 bases and J lost 1 base. Germline-derived CDR1 and CDR2 are SGHVS and FNYEAQ. The chain's CDR3 is CASSETSGGNTGELFF. CDR3 nucleotide sequence: TGTGCCAGCAGCGAAACTAGCGGGGGGAACACCGGGGAGCTGTTTTTT.

This clone has ten or more counts. The chain employs TRBV7-2 and TRBJ2-1, with TRBD2 matching 15 bases. From germline, CDR1 is SGHTA and CDR2 FQGNSA. V lost 2 bases and J lost 9; bases outside the gene matches: 5. The CDR3 consists of 16 residues. CDR3 residues: CASSLPGLAGGGEQFF. CDR3 coding DNA: TGTGCCAGCAGCTTACCGGGACTAGCGGGAGGTGGTGAGCAGTTCTTC.

This chain connects TRBV7-9 to TRBJ2-7; 7 bases match TRBD1. The CDR3 is made up of 13 amino acids. The germline V gene encodes CDR1 SEHNR and CDR2 FQNEAQ (reference sequence). V shed 5 bases, J shed 4 bases, and the junction held 5 bases outside the gene matches. CDR3 DNA sequence: TGTGCCAGCAGCGCAGGGACAGCTTACGAGCAGTACTTC. Protein product: CASSAGTAYEQYF.

Ten or more counts support this clone. The CDR3, as DNA: TGCAGTGCTAGAGACAGGTTGAACTATGGCTACACCTTC. It encodes CSARDRLNYGYTF. The chain is built from TRBV20-1 and TRBJ1-2; D uncertain. Looked up from germline, CDR1 is DFQATT and CDR2 is SNEGSKA (reference sequence). The CDR3 extends over 13 amino acids. Trimming removed 0 bases from V and 2 bases from J, with 7 bases in between.

The chain carries TRBV7-9 and TRBJ1-2; a possible D gene is TRBD1 (6 bases). In germline, CDR1 is SEHNR, CDR2 FQNEAQ (reference sequence). The V end lost 5 bases, the J end lost 7 bases, and 20 bases lay between the germline ends. This CDR3 contains 15 residues. The CDR3 region is CASSPTGSGEGGYTF. The CDR3 bases are TGTGCCAGCAGCCCGACCGGGTCAGGGGAGGGTGGCTACACCTTC.

This clone occurred many times. The chain has TRBV4-2 and TRBJ2-1, with 12 bases lining up with TRBD2. Trimming removed 4 bases from V and 1 base from J; junction bases left unmatched: 14. This CDR3 spans 20 amino acids. Germline V lookup: CDR1 LGHNA, CDR2 YNFKEQ. Here the CDR3 reads CASSPATSGRYSPSYNEQFF. The CDR3 DNA reads TGTGCCAGCAGCCCGGCGACTAGCGGGAGATATTCCCCATCCTACAATGAGCAGTTCTTC.

This clone has more than one count but fewer than ten. Possible read error: a much larger clone is one base away. The chain is built from TRBV2 and TRBJ2-3; 10 bases are a match to TRBD1. The germline CDR1 and CDR2 sequences are SNHLY and FYNNEI. The CDR3 has 14 residues. As DNA, the CDR3 is TGTACCAGCAGGGACGGACAGGGGGCAGATACGCAGTATTTT. Translated: CTSRDGQGADTQYF.

This clone was found many times. The V gene is TRBV18, the J gene TRBJ2-5; the D gene is possibly TRBD1 (5 bases). Germline CDR1 reads KGHSH; CDR2 reads LQKENI. The CDR3 totals 13 residues. The V end was cut by 6 bases, the J end by 7 bases, with 15 bases between. CDR3: CASSRRGFPTQYF. Here the CDR3 DNA reads TGTGCCAGCTCCAGAAGGGGATTCCCGACCCAGTACTTC.

This clone appeared many times. V usage is TRBV7-9 and J usage is TRBJ2-7; TRBD2 matches at 9 bases. There are 15 residues in the CDR3. Germline V lookup: CDR1 SEHNR, CDR2 FQNEAQ (reference sequence). The J segment lost 3 bases and the V segment lost 5 bases, leaving 8 bases of the junction unmatched. The CDR3 region has the DNA TGTGCCAGCAGCACTGGGACTAGCCCGGTCTACGAGCAGTACTTC. It is translated as CASSTGTSPVYEQYF.

In this sample, this clone turned up many times. The CDR3 spells CASSFDGAGETQYF. DNA for the CDR3: TGTGCCAGCAGTTTCGACGGGGCAGGGGAGACCCAGTACTTC. The rearrangement links TRBV28 to TRBJ2-5; D tentatively reads TRBD1 or TRBD2 (5 bases each). CDR1 and CDR2 from the germline V gene are MDHEN and SYDVKM. The CDR3 is 14 residues long. V lost 3 bases and J lost 5, with 13 bases in between.